Listed below are T cell receptor beta chains from one sample, sequenced in a study of cytotoxic CD8 clonotypes in ibrutinib-treated CLL. Here immunoSEQ multiplex PCR was the method, and the copy in TCRdb shows in-frame clones only, minus some. The table records hundreds of thousands of clones, about 80% of them present only once. The sample was PBMCs, taken before ibrutinib treatment. The source is a human donor with chronic lymphocytic leukemia. Each CDR3 is given without its conserved first and last residue. Clone size appears in some rows only: once, few, many, or a class for an expanded clone.

abundance	v_gene	j_gene	CDR3aa
-	TRBV7-9	TRBJ2-7	ASSLGSYQQY
-	TRBV7-8	TRBJ2-2	ASSLAAGGYTGELF
few	TRBV30	TRBJ1-3	AWSYQTAPGNTIY
-	TRBV19	TRBJ2-1	ASGGPTVYNEQF
-	TRBV11-2	TRBJ2-7	ASSPGHLWGEQY
few	TRBV7-9	TRBJ2-6	ASSHRQVYRSGANVLT
-	TRBV30	TRBJ1-1	AWSQQVNTEAF
-	TRBV6-1	TRBJ1-5	ASRDRGGDQPQH
few	TRBV19	TRBJ2-7	ASVAKRGLEQY
once	TRBV5-4	TRBJ2-7	ASSSGGQGLVYEQY
-	TRBV14	TRBJ2-2	ASSQGPKGSRAGELF
-	TRBV6-5	TRBJ1-2	ASSYSIGGPYGYT
-	TRBV7-2	TRBJ2-5	ASSAGTGGWETQY
-	TRBV9	TRBJ2-3	ASSVSTSGSFTQY
-	TRBV9	TRBJ2-1	ASSRTSGGYNEQF
-	TRBV11-3	TRBJ2-5	ASSLGAGGEEETQY
-	TRBV4-3	TRBJ1-2	ASSPGGYGYT
-	TRBV7-2	TRBJ2-5	ASSLAPTQETQY
once	TRBV27	TRBJ2-3	ASSLLSHAPGTDTQY
few	TRBV5-4	TRBJ2-7	ASSQPGLAELQY
-	TRBV28	TRBJ2-7	ASSQASEQY
-	TRBV9	TRBJ2-1	ASSGEIYNEQF
-	TRBV9	TRBJ2-7	ASSPRLGSYEQY
-	TRBV2	TRBJ1-3	ASSETVGVGNTIY
-	TRBV29-1	TRBJ2-5	SVGEGARETQY
-	TRBV25-1	TRBJ1-2	ASSDGGFNYGYT
few	TRBV6-5	TRBJ2-7	ASRQNWDTHEQY
-	TRBV5-1	TRBJ1-4	ASSFATNEKLF
-	TRBV6-5	TRBJ2-6	ASKTPSGANVLT
-	TRBV4-2	TRBJ2-1	ASSQELAGGVNEQF
-	TRBV7-8	TRBJ2-7	ASSPGTSGGYEQY
-	TRBV30	TRBJ2-3	AWSVGASPSTDTQY
-	TRBV10-3	TRBJ2-2	AIRIIGTGELF
-	TRBV4-1	TRBJ2-1	ASSRLGTSGGGSNEQF
-	TRBV30	TRBJ2-4	AWTLGQGAGNIQY
-	TRBV5-1	TRBJ2-3	ASSLVTAQSTDTQY
-	TRBV7-2	TRBJ1-1	ASSKTPSTEAF